This T cell receptor (beta chain) comes out of a study of CD8+CD57+ T cells in acquired aplastic anemia. For the study at large: Average DNA yield from sorted CD4+ and CD8+ cells was around 3.2 ug.

Genomic DNA, serving as template, underwent TCR beta VDJ and CDR3 profiling. Via MiXCR, TCRdb re-called the reads, giving one row per CDR3 protein. The sample carries about 130,000 distinct CDR3 sequences, about 48% recorded once. Worth noting for this clonotype: Its antigen is undetermined.

Whole-study results and caveats: Comparison of patients with controls identified 25 to 35 shared CD8+ CDR3 sequences.

The TCR was taken from a human donor in good health, serving as a control. The sequenced material came from sorted CD4+, CD8+, or CD8+CD57+ T cells (not recorded which) from PBMCs.

The CDR3 DNA reads TGTGCCAGCAGCCAAGACCCCGAACCTAGGTATGGCTACACCTTC. Encoded protein: CASSQDPEPRYGYTF. The chain links TRBV3-1 to TRBJ1-2; D unclear. Trimming removed 0 bases from V and 5 bases from J, with 13 bases in between. CDR1 and CDR2 (germline): LGHDT, YNNKEL (reference sequence). The CDR3 sequence is 15 residues long.